These T cell receptor beta chains were read from a single sample in a study of blood T cell repertoires in COVID-19. The protocol was immunoSEQ multiplex PCR, while the TCRdb copy is restricted to in-frame clones and leaves out a portion. In the table there are tens of thousands of clones, approximately 89% of which are singletons. Material for sequencing was peripheral blood. The source of these receptors is a human donor in a cohort sampled during active COVID-19. CDR3s include the opening cysteine and the closing phenylalanine or tryptophan. D genes are given only for firm matches. Size values are once, few and many counts, or a class for expanded clones, and some rows have none.

CDR3	DNA	J	V	size	D
CASTLRGQPGAEAFF	TGTGCCAGCACCCTCCGGGGACAGCCGGGGGCTGAAGCTTTCTTT	TRBJ1-1	TRBV11-2	NA	TRBD1
CASSLAGTSGSYEQYF	TGTGCCAGCAGCTTAGCTGGGACTAGCGGCTCCTACGAGCAGTACTTC	TRBJ2-7	TRBV7-8	NA	TRBD2
CSASSGAHEQYF	TGCAGTGCTAGTTCGGGTGCCCACGAGCAGTACTTC	TRBJ2-7	TRBV20-1	NA	NA
CASSLAGDAYNSPLHF	TGTGCCAGCAGCTTAGCAGGGGATGCCTATAATTCACCCCTCCACTTT	TRBJ1-6	TRBV7-9	few	NA
CASSQEGREGITQYF	TGTGCCAGCAGCCAAGAAGGGCGGGAGGGTATTACGCAGTATTTT	TRBJ2-3	TRBV3-1/TRBV3-2	NA	TRBD2
CASSLEGLAGETQYF	TGTGCTAGCAGCTTAGAGGGACTAGCGGGAGAGACCCAGTACTTC	TRBJ2-5	TRBV7-7	NA	TRBD2
CASSRDRGNYEQYF	TGTGCCAGCAGTAGGGACAGGGGGAACTACGAGCAGTACTTC	TRBJ2-7	TRBV6-5	NA	TRBD1
CASSEKRGITDTQYF	TGTGCCAGCAGTGAGAAGCGGGGGATCACAGATACGCAGTATTTT	TRBJ2-3	TRBV2	NA	TRBD2
CASGFWTGSTYEQYF	TGCGCCAGCGGATTTTGGACAGGGAGTACCTACGAGCAGTACTTC	TRBJ2-7	TRBV5-1	NA	TRBD1
CATSLAQGSGVSNQPQHF	TGTGCCACCAGTCTCGCTCAGGGCAGTGGGGTTAGCAATCAGCCCCAGCATTTT	TRBJ1-5	TRBV6-6	NA	NA
CASSPWGVEQYF	TGCGCCAGCAGCCCCTGGGGGGTCGAGCAGTACTTC	TRBJ2-7	TRBV4-1	once	NA
CASSSGVGGLSGPYNEQFF	TGTGCCAGCAGCTCGGGGGTCGGGGGGCTAAGCGGTCCCTACAATGAGCAGTTCTTC	TRBJ2-1	TRBV5-6	NA	NA
CASSQVTGAGYGYTF	TGTGCCAGCAGCCAAGTGACAGGGGCTGGCTATGGCTACACCTTC	TRBJ1-2	TRBV3-1/TRBV3-2	NA	TRBD1
CASSLGGRGQPQHF	TGTGCCAGCAGCTTGGGAGGGAGGGGTCAGCCCCAGCATTTT	TRBJ1-5	TRBV7-9	NA	NA
CASSIWASANTGELFF	TGTGCCAGTAGTATATGGGCTAGCGCAAACACCGGGGAGCTGTTTTTT	TRBJ2-2	TRBV19	NA	NA
CASSFTGRDKDTQYF	TGTGCCAGCAGCTTTACCGGCAGGGATAAAGATACGCAGTATTTT	TRBJ2-3	TRBV5-4	once	NA
CSANREMNTEAFF	TGCAGCGCCAACAGGGAAATGAACACTGAAGCTTTCTTT	TRBJ1-1	TRBV29-1	NA	NA
CASSSPGVDGYTF	TGTGCCAGCAGCTCCCCAGGGGTCGATGGCTACACCTTC	TRBJ1-2	TRBV9	NA	NA
CASSSSSGGTGELFF	TGTGCCAGCAGCTCCTCTAGCGGGGGAACCGGGGAGCTGTTTTTT	TRBJ2-2	TRBV11-3	NA	TRBD2
CASSLAGTVDYGYTF	TGCGCCAGCAGCTTGGCCGGGACAGTAGACTATGGCTACACCTTC	TRBJ1-2	TRBV5-1	few	TRBD1
CASTNSGGQDTQYF	TGTGCCAGCACCAACTCGGGGGGTCAGGATACGCAGTATTTT	TRBJ2-3	TRBV6-5	NA	TRBD2
CASRQGRTARNTEAFF	TGTGCCAGCAGGCAAGGACGGACTGCGAGGAACACTGAAGCTTTCTTT	TRBJ1-1	TRBV3-1/TRBV3-2	NA	NA
CASSWDRDQPQHF	TGTGCCAGCAGTTGGGACAGGGATCAGCCCCAGCATTTT	TRBJ1-5	TRBV12-3/TRBV12-4	NA	TRBD1
CASSLGQNYGYTF	TGTGCCAGCAGCTTAGGCCAGAACTATGGCTACACCTTC	TRBJ1-2	TRBV7-3	NA	NA
CASQGARGYTF	TGTGCATCCCAGGGGGCGCGTGGCTACACCTTC	TRBJ1-2	TRBV10-3	NA	TRBD1
CASSLSPGRGDTQYF	TGTGCCAGCAGTTTATCGCCAGGGCGAGGTGATACGCAGTATTTT	TRBJ2-3	TRBV27	NA	NA
CASTGQGTYNSPLHF	TGTGCCAGCACAGGACAGGGGACTTATAATTCACCCCTCCACTTT	TRBJ1-6	TRBV2	NA	TRBD1
CASSYSPGQGSEGAEAFF	TGTGCCAGCAGTTACTCTCCGGGACAGGGGAGTGAAGGCGCTGAAGCTTTCTTT	TRBJ1-1	TRBV25-1	NA	TRBD1
CASSPGGLGETQYF	TGTGCCAGCAGTCCCGGGGGTTTGGGGGAGACCCAGTACTTC	TRBJ2-5	TRBV3-1/TRBV3-2	NA	NA